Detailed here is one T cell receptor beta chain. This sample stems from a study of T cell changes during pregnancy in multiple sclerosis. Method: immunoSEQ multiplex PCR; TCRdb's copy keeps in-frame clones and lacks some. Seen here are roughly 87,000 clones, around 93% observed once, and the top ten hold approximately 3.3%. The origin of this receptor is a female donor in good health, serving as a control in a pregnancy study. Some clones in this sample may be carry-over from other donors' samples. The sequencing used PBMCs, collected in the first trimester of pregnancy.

CDR3 DNA: TGTGCCACCAGCAGAGTAGCGGGGGGGCAGTACGAGCAGTACTTC. This codes for CATSRVAGGQYEQYF. V and J are TRBV15 and TRBJ2-7; 11 nucleotides line up with TRBD2. This CDR3 is 15 amino acids long. The junction had 3 bases not matched to a gene; V was cut back by 1 base and J by 4 bases. Germline CDR1 reads LNHNV; CDR2 reads YYDKDF (reference sequence).